This TCR beta chain came from a study of cytomegalovirus exposure and HLA in healthy donors. Study-wide results and caveats: Per published reports, the classifier diagnosed cytomegalovirus status with high specificity and sensitivity. TCR beta sequences reportedly predicted most subjects' HLA-A and HLA-B alleles accurately.

With 60 Vbeta and 13 Jbeta primers, the PCR was carried out. Only in-frame clones appear in the TCRdb table, and some are missing; sequencing was by immunoSEQ multiplex PCR. The sample includes around 200,000 clones, 82% of them seen just once. A remark on this clone: Antigen unknown.

V was clipped by 6 bases and J by 4 bases; unmatched bases: 11. CDR1 is SNHLY and CDR2 is FYNNEI in the germline V gene. This CDR3 has 16 residues. Sequenced input: PBMCs. The TCR sequence derives from a woman aged 40 to 50 in good health and CMV-seronegative. The V gene is TRBV2, the J gene TRBJ2-7; 11 nucleotides line up with TRBD2. Here the CDR3 reads CASSPLAGETSYEQYF. The DNA for the CDR3 is TGTGCCAGCAGCCCACTAGCGGGAGAGACCAGTTACGAGCAGTACTTC. Full variable domain (missing parts from reference TRBV2 and TRBJ2-7): EPEVTQTPSHQVTQMGQEVILRCVPISNHLYFYWYRQILGQKVEFLVSFYNNEISEKSEIFDDQFSVERPDGSNFTLKIRSTKLEDSAMYFCASSPLAGETSYEQYFGPGTRLTVT.